This T cell receptor beta chain was observed in a study of T-cell reconstitution after alpha-beta-depleted transplantation in children. Study-wide results and limits: After transplant, at about two months, alpha-beta T cells were reportedly derived from several hundred expanded graft clones. There were some patients whose high TCRbeta diversity at day 60 came from surviving recipient T cells and thymic progenitors. Newly made T cells mostly supplied T-cell counts and diversity one year after transplant.

Comments on this clonotype: What it binds is unknown.

The V gene lost 2 bases and the J gene lost 7 bases, with 10 bases spanning the gap. The CDR3 spans 14 residues. The V gene's germline CDR1 is SGHNT and CDR2 YYREEE (reference sequence). Library preparation (for TCRbeta) was performed with unique molecular identifiers. TCRdb reprocessed the PCR reads with MiXCR, giving one entry per CDR3 protein. The sample shows around 960,000 distinct CDR3 sequences, roughly 31% of them seen only once. The J gene is TRBJ1-6, the V gene TRBV5-4; D gene unclear. This TCR came from a boy in the first two years of life who had a stem cell transplant for SCID, so the T cells may come from the graft donor. Here the sequenced sample was PBMCs, mostly from graft donor cells, taken 360 days after TCRalphabeta/CD19-depleted stem cell transplant. The CDR3 protein is CASSLRASNSPLHF. The CDR3 DNA reads TGTGCCAGCAGCTTAAGGGCGTCGAATTCACCCCTCCACTTT.